A single sample is the source of the 11 T cell receptor beta chains below, sequenced in a study of regulatory T cells in long-lasting Graves disease. Building the TCR beta libraries relied on iRepertoire HTBI primers, and CDR3 regions underwent Arm-PCR. MiXCR, run by TCRdb on the multiplex PCR reads, gives a single entry per CDR3 protein. Among 380,000 or so distinct CDR3 sequences, around 15% were seen once, and the ten largest hold 20% to 25%. Noted time point: newly diagnosed GD, antithyroid drugs for less than 3 months. Extracted RNA from PBMCs served as the source of the TCR library. The same data also went into a second study, on T cells in Graves' hyperthyroidism and ophthalmopathy.

This sample comprised peripheral blood mononuclear cells (PBMCs), obtained at new diagnosis, from a patient treated with antithyroid drugs. The receptors shown here come from a woman younger than 30 with Graves disease.

Only a few counts were recorded for this clonotype. The chain carries TRBV9 and TRBJ1-2; 9 nucleotides agree with TRBD1. The CDR3 has 14 residues. V gave up 2 bases and J gave up 7 bases; unmatched junction bases: 6. In germline, CDR1 is SGDLS, CDR2 YYNGEE. The CDR3 loop reads CASSVRLTGGGYTF. The CDR3 nucleotides read TGTGCCAGCAGCGTGAGACTGACAGGGGGTGGCTACACCTTC.

There are a few counts of this clonotype. The V gene is TRBV7-9, the J gene TRBJ2-1; D gene unclear. Germline V gives CDR1 SEHNR, CDR2 FQNEAQ (reference sequence). The germline V and J ends were trimmed by 3 bases and 15 bases, with 18 bases remaining between them. The CDR3 totals 13 residues. The CDR3, as DNA: TGTGCCAGCAGCTTGGTGGTGGAGATACTCCCGTTCTTC. Encoded protein: CASSLVVEILPFF. The whole variable domain, remainder taken from reference TRBV7-9 and TRBJ2-1, is DTGVSQNPRHKITKRGQNVTFRCDPISEHNRLYWYRQTLGQGPEFLTYFQNEAQLEKSRLLSDRFSAERPKGSFSTLEIQRTEQGDSAMYLCASSLVVEILPFFGPGTRLTVL.

This clonotype was observed many times. The V and J genes are TRBV11-2 and TRBJ2-7, with 10 positions matching TRBD2. CDR1 and CDR2 (germline): SGHAT, FQNNGV. With V trimmed by 1 base and J by 0 bases, 9 bases remained unmatched. The CDR3 spans 18 residues. CDR3 coding DNA: TGTGCCAGCAGCTTAGGACTAGCGGGCCTTAGGGGCTCCTACGAGCAGTACTTC. Its protein is CASSLGLAGLRGSYEQYF.

The table lists this clonotype with many counts. The genes are TRBV27 and TRBJ2-1; 9 nucleotides match TRBD2. This CDR3 contains 15 residues. V lost 2 bases, J lost 7 bases, and 6 bases stayed unmatched. Germline V gene data show CDR1 as MNHEY and CDR2 as SMNVEV (reference sequence). The DNA of the CDR3 is TGTGCCAGCAGTTTACCTAGCGGGGAATTGAATGAGCAGTTCTTC. It codes for CASSLPSGELNEQFF.

This clonotype was seen a few times. This chain uses TRBV18 with TRBJ1-2; 10 nucleotides line up with TRBD1. Germline CDR1 and CDR2: KGHSH and LQKENI. There are 16 residues in the CDR3. The V gene end was trimmed by 3 bases and the J gene end by 7 bases; junction bases not matched to a gene: 11. CDR3 loop: CASSPRTGTGEGGYTF. DNA for the CDR3: TGTGCCAGCTCACCCAGAACCGGGACAGGGGAAGGTGGCTACACCTTC. Complete variable domain (other parts from reference TRBV18 and TRBJ1-2): NAGVMQNPRHLVRRRGQEARLRCSPMKGHSHVYWYRQLPEEGLKFMVYLQKENIIDESGMPKERFSAEFPKEGPSILRIQQVVRGDSAAYFCASSPRTGTGEGGYTFGSGTRLTVV.

This clonotype occurred many times. The V and J genes are TRBV11-2 and TRBJ2-7, with 8 bases that match TRBD2. Trimming cost V 5 bases and J 7 bases; bases outside gene matches: 1. CDR1 and CDR2 (germline): SGHAT, FQNNGV. The CDR3 is made up of 11 amino acids. The CDR3 reads CASSTSGEQYF. The CDR3 DNA sequence: TGTGCCAGCAGCACTAGCGGAGAGCAGTACTTC.

This clonotype was seen repeatedly, ten times or more. V usage is TRBV7-9 and J usage is TRBJ1-2, with D uncertain. CDR1 and CDR2 from the germline V gene are SEHNR and FQNEAQ (reference sequence). V shed 5 bases and J shed 5 bases, with 9 bases lying between them. The CDR3 runs to 12 residues. Here the CDR3 DNA reads TGTGCCAGCAGCCCAGCGGGATATGGCTACACCTTC. Protein: CASSPAGYGYTF.

The chain employs TRBV20-1 and TRBJ1-4; D remains unclear. With 3 bases removed from V and 3 bases from J, the gap between germline ends came to 8 bases. The germline V gene has CDR1 DFQATT and CDR2 SNEGSKA (reference sequence). This CDR3 contains 13 residues. In DNA form, the CDR3 reads TGCAGTGCTAGCAGGCAGTCTAATGAAAAACTGTTTTTT. Encoded protein: CSASRQSNEKLFF.

This clonotype occurred many times. Mismatch with germline at one junction end may stem from a read error. V usage is TRBV5-1 and J usage is TRBJ1-4; D is unresolved. CDR3 size: 15 residues. Germline V gene data show CDR1 as SGHRS and CDR2 as YFSETQ. CDR3: CASSPPSAEDEKLFF. Written as DNA, the CDR3 is TGTGCCAGCAGCCCCCCAAGTGCGGAGGATGAAAAACTGTTTTTT.

The sample holds many counts of this clonotype. The chain combines TRBV18 with TRBJ2-7; D ambiguous. The CDR3 runs to 14 residues. From germline, CDR1 is KGHSH and CDR2 LQKENI. The V end was cut by 4 bases, the J end by 4 bases, with 14 bases between. The CDR3 sequence: CASSLAVGLYEQYF. DNA for the CDR3: TGTGCCAGCTCACTCGCCGTCGGTTTATACGAGCAGTACTTC.

The rearrangement joins TRBV20-1 to TRBJ2-7; D may correspond to TRBD1 or TRBD2 (5 bases each). Trimming pared 1 base from V and 4 bases from J, leaving 14 bases between. Germline V gene lookup returns CDR1 DFQATT and CDR2 SNEGSKA (reference sequence). The CDR3 has 14 residues. CDR3 nucleotides: TGCAGTGCTAGAGGTCGGGGCGCGCCTTACGAGCAGTACTTC. It translates to CSARGRGAPYEQYF.